These 2 T cell receptor beta chains were sequenced from one sample in a study of blood T cell repertoires in COVID-19. Repertoires were generated with immunoSEQ multiplex PCR, while TCRdb's copy carries only in-frame clones and drops some. The data show under 300,000 clones, about 88% seen once. Specimen: PBMCs or T cells enriched from blood (not recorded which). These receptors originate from a woman in her fifties or sixties who had recovered from COVID-19.

J is TRBJ1-2 and V is TRBV6-5; D is unclear. Germline values: CDR1 MNHEY, CDR2 SVGAGI. The germline V and J ends were trimmed by 5 bases and 3 bases, with 13 bases remaining between them. The CDR3 spans 14 residues. The CDR3 DNA sequence: TGTGCCAGCAGTCGGCGTTGGGAGGACTATGGCTACACCTTC. This encodes CASSRRWEDYGYTF.

The table lists this clone with a few counts. The genes are TRBV3-1 (or the pseudogene TRBV3-2) and TRBJ1-2, with D tentatively TRBD1 (5 bases). V lost 1 base and J 6 bases, leaving 12 bases between the germline ends. Germline V gene data show CDR1 as LGHDT and CDR2 as YNNKEL (reference sequence). The CDR3 extends over 14 amino acids. The CDR3 DNA sequence: TGTGCCAGCAGCCAAGGGTTTCAGGGTAATGGCTACACCTTC. This sequence encodes CASSQGFQGNGYTF.